The 19 T cell receptor beta chains listed next were all sequenced from one sample in a study of blood T cells in healthy people across ages. Then a second PCR, running about 7 to 11 cycles, was carried out with a sample-barcoded 5' primer and a J-beta primer mix. TCRdb re-called the 5' RACE reads through MiXCR, storing one row per CDR3 protein. The sample records approximately 780,000 distinct CDR3 sequences, about a quarter being singletons. These sequences were also reported in another study, on T cells of mothers and their children.

The sample consisted of blood. These receptors all stem from a boy aged 5-17 years in good health.

This chain links TRBV11-2 with TRBJ2-5; D may be TRBD2 (7 bases). Germline CDR1 is SGHAT and CDR2 is FQNNGV. Trimming shortened V by 5 bases and J by 5 bases, and 15 bases separated the two germline ends. The CDR3 runs 14 residues. CDR3 protein: CASSSRGAGETQYF. The CDR3 DNA is TGTGCCAGCAGCAGCCGGGGGGCAGGGGAGACCCAGTACTTC.

The table lists this clonotype with a few counts. The chain carries TRBV18 and TRBJ1-2, with no clear D. The germline V gene encodes CDR1 KGHSH and CDR2 LQKENI. The CDR3 length is 13 residues. Trimming cost V 0 bases and J 8 bases, with 10 bases left between them. CDR3 protein: CASSPPSFRGYTF. The CDR3 coding sequence is TGTGCCAGCTCACCACCGTCGTTCCGAGGCTACACCTTC.

This chain connects TRBV20-1 to TRBJ2-7; D might be TRBD1 (5 bases). TRBJ2-5 explains the end of the DNA better; the J call may be wrong. The CDR3 has 14 residues. Germline CDR1 reads DFQATT; CDR2 reads SNEGSKA (reference sequence). The chain's CDR3 is CSAREVGRQETQYF. The DNA for the CDR3 is TGCAGTGCTAGAGAGGTGGGGCGTCAAGAGACCCAGTACTTC.

This clonotype was counted only a few times. The rearrangement joins TRBV20-1 to TRBJ2-1, with D possibly matching TRBD2 (7 bases). The ends were cut back, 8 bases at V and 2 bases at J, with 19 bases in the middle. The CDR3 contains 15 residues. Germline V CDR1 and CDR2: DFQATT, SNEGSKA (reference sequence). CDR3 in amino acids: CSPLSGGGAYNEQFF. The CDR3, as DNA: TGCAGTCCCTTATCCGGAGGGGGGGCCTACAATGAGCAGTTCTTC.

This clonotype was observed a handful of times. V gene TRBV27 combines with J gene TRBJ2-5, with D hard to call. The J call could be wrong; TRBJ2-7 is a better fit for the DNA end. Germline assignment: CDR1 MNHEY and CDR2 SMNVEV (reference sequence). The CDR3 has 16 amino acids. CDR3 nucleotide sequence: TGTGCCAGCAGTTTTGACACGGGCACACGTTTCTACGAGCAGTACTTC. Translating gives CASSFDTGTRFYEQYF.

The rearrangement joins TRBV29-1 to TRBJ1-2; 7 bases are shared with TRBD1. The junction had 14 bases not matched to a gene; V was cut back by 4 bases and J by 6 bases. Germline values: CDR1 SQVTM, CDR2 ANQGSEA. This CDR3 comprises 15 residues. CDR3 residues: CSVVPRMRQGHGYTF. The CDR3 bases are TGCAGCGTTGTTCCTCGGATGAGACAGGGACATGGCTACACCTTC.

This clonotype has more than one count but fewer than ten. The rearrangement uses TRBV9 and TRBJ2-1, with D possibly matching TRBD2 (5 bases). This CDR3 is 15 amino acids long. V lost 0 bases to trimming and J lost 3 bases, with 10 bases between them. Germline V gene sequence: CDR1 SGDLS, CDR2 YYNGEE. The CDR3 nucleotides read TGTGCCAGCAGCGTAGACAGCGGCTACTACAATGAGCAGTTCTTC. Amino acid sequence: CASSVDSGYYNEQFF. Drawing the rest from reference TRBV9 and TRBJ2-1, the complete variable domain is DSGVTQTPKHLITATGQRVTLRCSPRSGDLSVYWYQQSLDQGLQFLIQYYNGEERAKGNILERFSAQQFPDLHSELNLSSLELGDSALYFCASSVDSGYYNEQFFGPGTRLTVL.

This sequence joins TRBV7-9 and TRBJ1-5, with D possibly matching TRBD1 (5 bases). Germline V CDR1 and CDR2: SEHNR, FQNEAQ (reference sequence). This CDR3 spans 15 amino acids. Trimming shortened V by 1 base and J by 5 bases, and 12 bases separated the two germline ends. The CDR3, as DNA: TGTGCCAGCAGCTTAGGTGCAGGGCTGGATCAGCCCCAGCATTTT. It specifies CASSLGAGLDQPQHF.

The chain combines TRBV7-9 with TRBJ1-4; tentative D call: TRBD1 (6 bases). Trimming shortened V by 4 bases and J by 0 bases, and 9 bases separated the two germline ends. The CDR3 extends over 15 amino acids. CDR1 is SEHNR and CDR2 is FQNEAQ in the germline V gene (reference sequence). CDR3 coding DNA: TGTGCCAGCAGCTCGGACAGCTCAACTAATGAAAAACTGTTTTTT. This translates into CASSSDSSTNEKLFF.

Comment on this clonotype: The junction shows a germline mismatch at one end, possibly a read error. The chain carries TRBV12-3 or TRBV12-4 and TRBJ2-2, with 8 bases lining up with TRBD1. This CDR3 spans 14 amino acids. CDR3 residues: CASRTGTGTGELFF. CDR3 DNA sequence: TGTGCCAGCAGAACCGGGACAGGCACCGGGGAGTTGTTTTTT.

This clonotype was seen a handful of times. The genes are TRBV10-1 and TRBJ2-7, with 7 bases aligning to TRBD1. V shed 4 bases and J 2 bases; nucleotides not matched to a gene: 2. The CDR3 is 13 amino acids. Looked up from germline, CDR1 is WNHNN and CDR2 is SYGVQD (reference sequence). This CDR3 reads CASSGDRPYEQYF. The CDR3 coding sequence is TGCGCCAGCAGTGGGGACAGACCCTACGAGCAGTACTTC.

This clonotype has just a few counts. The chain recombines TRBV19 with TRBJ2-7; the D is unclear. CDR1 is LNHDA, CDR2 SQIVND, per germline (reference sequence). V lost 5 bases and J 4 bases, leaving 12 bases between the germline ends. The CDR3 runs to 13 residues. The DNA for the CDR3 is TGTGCCAGTAGTGCAAAGACATATTACGAGCAGTACTTC. Translation gives CASSAKTYYEQYF.

The chain uses TRBV9 and TRBJ2-7; 9 bases align to TRBD1. Germline V gives CDR1 SGDLS, CDR2 YYNGEE. The CDR3 is 15 amino acids. J gave up 2 bases and V 2 bases, and 5 bases lay outside the gene matches. The DNA for the CDR3 is TGTGCCAGCAGCGTTGGCTGGGACAGGGCCTACGAGCAGTACTTC. Translating it yields CASSVGWDRAYEQYF.

This clonotype was recorded a few times. This sequence joins TRBV2 and TRBJ2-7; a possible D gene is TRBD2 (6 bases). This CDR3 is built from 14 residues. The germline V gene encodes CDR1 SNHLY and CDR2 FYNNEI. The V end was cut by 2 bases, the J end by 0 bases, with 8 bases between. The CDR3 reads CASSEFGGSYEQYF. CDR3 DNA: TGTGCCAGCAGTGAATTCGGGGGCTCCTACGAGCAGTACTTC.

V and J are TRBV28 and TRBJ1-2; maybe TRBD1 (5 bases). This CDR3 region has 15 residues. Germline-derived CDR1 and CDR2 are MDHEN and SYDVKM. The V gene lost 1 base and the J gene lost 7 bases, with 16 bases spanning the gap. CDR3 region: CASSLFRVAGFGYTF. CDR3 in DNA: TGTGCCAGCAGTTTATTCAGGGTAGCGGGCTTTGGCTACACCTTC.

This clonotype was seen more than once but under ten times. V gene TRBV6-2 or TRBV6-3 combines with J gene TRBJ2-5; maybe TRBD1 (6 bases). This CDR3 contains 14 residues. The ends were cut back, 2 bases at V and 9 bases at J, with 16 bases in the middle. The germline CDR1 and CDR2 sequences are MNHEY and SVGEGT. Written as DNA, the CDR3 is TGTGCCAGCAGTTACACAGGGAGCGCTAGGGCCCAGTACTTC. It translates to CASSYTGSARAQYF.

The table lists this clonotype with a few counts. This sequence joins TRBV12-3 or TRBV12-4 and TRBJ2-7; D unresolved. The germline V and J ends were trimmed by 4 bases and 7 bases, with 17 bases remaining between them. There are 14 residues in the CDR3. The CDR3 DNA follows: TGTGCCAGCAGTTACCGGACCGACACTTTGGAGCAGTACTTC. This gives the protein CASSYRTDTLEQYF.

The chain has TRBV20-1 and TRBJ1-2; D remains unclear. CDR1 and CDR2 from the germline V gene are DFQATT and SNEGSKA (reference sequence). The germline V and J ends were trimmed by 3 bases and 4 bases, with 12 bases remaining between them. The CDR3 covers 13 residues. The CDR3 protein is CSASPYRPYGYTF. CDR3 sequence (DNA): TGCAGTGCTAGTCCCTACCGTCCCTATGGCTACACCTTC.

In its sample, this clonotype was seen a few times. This chain links TRBV7-2 with TRBJ2-5; 7 nucleotides align to TRBD2. The CDR3 consists of 13 residues. Germline values: CDR1 SGHTA, CDR2 FQGNSA. Trimming cost V 6 bases and J 7 bases; bases outside gene matches: 8. CDR3: CASRPSGVGTQYF. The CDR3 DNA reads as TGTGCCAGCAGACCGAGCGGGGTTGGGACCCAGTACTTC.